This TCR beta chain was found in a study of cytomegalovirus exposure and HLA in healthy donors. 60 Vbeta and 13 Jbeta primers were used in PCR. The protocol was immunoSEQ multiplex PCR, while the TCRdb copy is restricted to in-frame clones and leaves out a portion. The sample has about 160,000 clones; around 77% are singletons. With 3 bases clipped from V and 1 base from J, the junction kept 10 bases outside the gene matches. CDR1 and CDR2 (germline): ENHRY, SYGVKD. The CDR3 sequence is 17 residues long. The rearrangement joins TRBV10-3 to TRBJ2-3; 7 bases are shared with TRBD1. The receptor was derived from a woman younger than 45 in good health and CMV-seronegative. The sequencing input was PBMCs. The CDR3: CAISESRYTGGTDTQYF. The CDR3 nucleotides are TGTGCCATCAGTGAATCCAGGTATACAGGGGGCACAGATACGCAGTATTTT.